The 17 T cell receptor beta chains below were found in one sample sequenced in a study of CD8+ T cells in alopecia areata. Extracted RNA was reverse transcribed into cDNA, the sequencing template. TCRdb keeps only in-frame clones here, not all; method: immunoSEQ multiplex PCR. This table has 140,000 or so clones, around 49% appearing once. The sample was CD4+ T cells sorted from blood, taken at week 0. All receptors derive from a human donor with alopecia areata.

The chain joins TRBV6-6 to TRBJ2-3; D is uncertain. CDR1 MNHNY and CDR2 SVGAGI come from the germline V gene (reference sequence). V was pared by 8 bases and J by 0 bases, with 15 bases between. This CDR3 spans 15 amino acids. The CDR3, as DNA: TGTGCCAGCCTCAGGACGAAATATAGCACAGATACGCAGTATTTT. Encoded protein: CASLRTKYSTDTQYF.

The chain combines TRBV30 with TRBJ2-7; TRBD2 matches 7 bases. J gave up 5 bases and V 4 bases, and 14 bases lay outside the gene matches. Germline CDR1 is GTSNPN and CDR2 is SVGIG (reference sequence). The CDR3 is made up of 15 amino acids. The CDR3 DNA follows: TGTGCCTGGACCATAAGGGCGGGAGCTCTCCACGAGCAGTACTTC. It encodes CAWTIRAGALHEQYF.

This rearrangement joins TRBV6-1 to TRBJ2-3; 7 nucleotides align to TRBD1. The CDR3 is 13 residues long. Losses at the gene ends were 7 bases for V and 4 bases for J; bases not matched to a gene: 5. CDR1 and CDR2 from the germline V gene are MNHNS and SASEGT. The CDR3 here is CASKTGNPDTQYF. The CDR3 DNA sequence: TGTGCCAGCAAGACAGGGAACCCAGATACGCAGTATTTT.

This CDR3 reads CASSQSAGRNTGELFF. The CDR3 nucleotides are TGCGCCAGCAGCCAGTCAGCGGGACGAAACACCGGGGAGCTGTTTTTT. The J gene is TRBJ2-2, the V gene TRBV4-3, with 7 bases identical to TRBD2. Trimming took 3 bases from V and 2 from J; bases not matched to a gene: 6. Germline loops: CDR1 LGHNA, CDR2 YSLEER. The CDR3 has 16 amino acids.

This chain links TRBV6-5 with TRBJ2-7; the match to TRBD2 covers 7 bases. Per the germline V gene, CDR1 is MNHEY and CDR2 is SVGAGI. With V trimmed by 2 bases and J by 2 bases, 6 bases remained unmatched. The CDR3 covers 15 residues. CDR3 region: CASSYQASGPYEQYF. DNA for the CDR3: TGTGCCAGCAGTTACCAGGCTAGCGGACCCTACGAGCAGTACTTC.

Only a few counts were recorded for this clone. The chain employs TRBV29-1 and TRBJ2-5; maybe TRBD1 (5 bases). With 1 base removed from V and 4 bases from J, the gap between germline ends came to 19 bases. The CDR3 loop spans 16 amino acids. Per germline, CDR1 SQVTM and CDR2 ANQGSEA. The CDR3 spells CSVEALAGRGGETQYF. In nucleotides, the CDR3 is TGCAGCGTTGAAGCCTTAGCTGGAAGGGGCGGAGAGACCCAGTACTTC.

Written as DNA, the CDR3 is TGTGCCAGCAGCTTAACTGTGGGGACCCAGTACTTC. Its protein product is CASSLTVGTQYF. The chain has TRBV7-9 and TRBJ2-5, with D hard to call. This CDR3 is 12 amino acids long. CDR1 and CDR2 (germline): SEHNR, FQNEAQ (reference sequence). Trimming removed 2 bases at V and 7 bases at J, with 8 bases between.

The chain uses TRBV18 and TRBJ2-5; D unclear. The germline CDR1 and CDR2 sequences are KGHSH and LQKENI. The CDR3 contains 15 residues. The V and J ends lost 0 bases and 0 bases respectively, with 8 bases between them. CDR3 loop: CASSPPVRYQETQYF. As DNA, the CDR3 is TGTGCCAGCTCACCACCCGTCCGGTACCAAGAGACCCAGTACTTC.

V usage is TRBV4-2 and J usage is TRBJ2-2, with a weak D call TRBD2 (5 bases). This CDR3 has 15 residues. With 3 bases removed from V and 5 bases from J, the gap between germline ends came to 13 bases. CDR1 and CDR2 from the germline V gene are LGHNA and YNFKEQ. The CDR3 region is CASSQGERRTGELFF. In DNA form, the CDR3 reads TGTGCCAGCAGCCAGGGTGAGCGGAGGACCGGGGAGCTGTTTTTT.

The gene calls are TRBV19 and TRBJ1-1; D is perhaps TRBD1 (5 bases). Between the trimmed V and J ends, which lost 3 bases and 1 base, there was a span of 6 bases. From germline, CDR1 is LNHDA and CDR2 SQIVND (reference sequence). This CDR3 is built from 13 residues. DNA of the CDR3: TGTGCCAGTAGTATGAGGGGGAACACTGAAGCTTTCTTT. Translated, it gives CASSMRGNTEAFF.

A word on this clone: Within the sample, other DNA sequences also encode this same CDR3. V and J are TRBV7-2 and TRBJ2-7; TRBD2 matches at 11 bases. CDR1 SGHTA and CDR2 FQGNSA come from the germline V gene. Unmatched junction bases numbered 0, after V lost 3 bases and J lost 2 bases. The CDR3 contains 14 residues. Written as DNA, the CDR3 is TGTGCCAGCAGCTTGACTAGCGGGGCCTACGAGCAGTACTTC. Residues: CASSLTSGAYEQYF.

The rearrangement uses TRBV4-1 and TRBJ2-2; D possibly corresponds to TRBD2 (5 bases). Germline CDR1 reads MGHRA; CDR2 reads YSYEKL. The CDR3 is made up of 15 amino acids. Trimming shortened V by 7 bases and J by 6 bases, and 18 bases separated the two germline ends. CDR3 sequence: CASKERENLAGELFF. CDR3 DNA: TGCGCCAGCAAGGAGAGGGAGAACCTAGCCGGGGAGCTGTTTTTT.

V is TRBV11-2 and J is TRBJ2-5; 9 nucleotides align to TRBD2. CDR3 length equals 16 residues. CDR1 is SGHAT, CDR2 FQNNGV, per germline. The V and J ends lost 4 bases and 4 bases, in that order; junction bases with no gene match: 10. CDR3 bases: TGTGCCAGCAGCTACACCGCTAGCGGGAATGTAGAGACCCAGTACTTC. It codes for CASSYTASGNVETQYF.

The genes are TRBV14 and TRBJ2-3; D might be TRBD2 (5 bases). Trimming took 2 bases from V and 1 from J, leaving 7 bases between them. Germline V gives CDR1 SGHDN, CDR2 FVKESK. The CDR3 runs 14 residues. In DNA, the CDR3 is TGTGCCAGCAGCCAACGGACTCGCACAGATACGCAGTATTTT. Translating it yields CASSQRTRTDTQYF.

This clone turned up a few times. This chain joins TRBV29-1 and TRBJ2-7; TRBD2 agrees at 11 bases. The trim removed 6 bases at V and 0 bases at J, leaving 10 bases unmatched. The germline V gene encodes CDR1 SQVTM and CDR2 ANQGSEA. This CDR3 comprises 16 residues. In DNA, the CDR3 is TGCAGCGTGGAACTTACTAGCGGGAGTAACTCCTACGAGCAGTACTTC. This encodes CSVELTSGSNSYEQYF.

The sample holds a few counts of this clone. The chain is built from TRBV29-1 and TRBJ2-1; D gene unclear. The germline gives CDR1 SQVTM, CDR2 ANQGSEA. The CDR3 extends over 12 amino acids. Trimming cost V 1 base and J 6 bases, with 7 bases left between them. DNA of the CDR3: TGCAGCGTTGAAGCCCCGGGCAATGAGCAGTTCTTC. Translation: CSVEAPGNEQFF.

This clone has only one observation. The chain employs TRBV7-9 and TRBJ2-1; perhaps TRBD2 as D (6 bases). The V end was cut by 6 bases, the J end by 2 bases, with 14 bases between. The CDR3 length is 15 residues. Per germline, CDR1 SEHNR and CDR2 FQNEAQ (reference sequence). CDR3 loop: CASSLLAGTYNEQFF. The CDR3 region has the DNA TGTGCCAGCAGTTTACTAGCTGGCACCTACAATGAGCAGTTCTTC.